The 25 T cell receptor beta chains below were found in one sample sequenced in a study of blood T cells in healthy people across ages. Next came a second PCR, run for about 7 to 11 cycles, which used a sample-barcoded 5' primer along with a J-beta primer mix. One entry per CDR3 protein, called by TCRdb with MiXCR from the 5' RACE reads. Of roughly 1,100,000 distinct CDR3 sequences listed, approximately 26% are singletons. These data were likewise used in another study, on T cells of mothers and their children.

The sample taken for sequencing was blood. The source of these receptors is a girl aged 2-10 years in good health.

On this clonotype: This may come from a read error, since a much larger clone is one base off. V usage is TRBV28 and J usage is TRBJ2-5; 8 bases match TRBD1. This CDR3 comprises 13 residues. Germline CDR1 MDHEN, CDR2 SYDVKM. Trimming at V came to 6 bases and at J to 3 bases, leaving 3 bases not matched to a gene. The CDR3 DNA reads as TGTGCCAGCAGATCGACAGGGGAAGAGACCCAGTACTTC. It yields the protein CASRSTGEETQYF.

The chain carries TRBV4-2 and TRBJ2-3; TRBD2 is a possible D gene (6 bases). CDR3 size: 16 residues. V was trimmed by 0 bases and J by 4 bases, leaving 14 bases between them. Germline V gene data show CDR1 as LGHNA and CDR2 as YNFKEQ. The CDR3 DNA follows: TGTGCCAGCAGCCAAGAAGTCGGGATAGCGGCAGATACGCAGTATTTT. Amino acids: CASSQEVGIAADTQYF.

The chain couples TRBV27 to TRBJ2-4; tentative D call: TRBD2 (5 bases). Germline V gives CDR1 MNHEY, CDR2 SMNVEV (reference sequence). This CDR3 has 14 residues. V gave up 8 bases and J gave up 8 bases, with 19 bases separating them. The CDR3 bases are TGTGCCAGCGGCCACGTTTCGGGAAGTGACATTCAGTACTTC. Protein sequence: CASGHVSGSDIQYF.

The V gene is TRBV7-3, the J gene TRBJ2-7; D is undetermined. Trimming stripped 5 bases from V and 2 bases from J, with 25 bases between. Germline V lookup: CDR1 SGHTA, CDR2 FQGTGA. The CDR3 length is 18 residues. The CDR3 loop is CASSPDGPSFSLAYEQYF. CDR3 sequence (DNA): TGTGCCAGCAGCCCGGACGGACCAAGTTTTTCCCTGGCCTACGAGCAGTACTTC.

V gene TRBV4-1 combines with J gene TRBJ2-5, with D perhaps TRBD2 (7 bases). CDR1 and CDR2 (germline): MGHRA, YSYEKL. V was clipped by 7 bases and J by 7 bases, with 19 bases between them. The CDR3 has 14 amino acids. Here the CDR3 DNA reads TGCGCCAGCAAAGGGGGGGTTATTGGGGGGACCCAGTACTTC. Amino acids: CASKGGVIGGTQYF.

This clonotype was picked up a small number of times. This chain connects TRBV6-6 to TRBJ1-2; D ambiguous. The V end was cut by 0 bases, the J end by 7 bases, with 9 bases between. Germline CDR1 and CDR2: MNHNY and SVGAGI (reference sequence). The CDR3 spans 13 residues. The CDR3 region is CASSYSEGSGYTF. The CDR3 DNA follows: TGTGCCAGCAGTTACTCTGAAGGGAGTGGCTACACCTTC.

This clonotype occurred many times. V and J are TRBV3-1 and TRBJ2-3; D not certain. The CDR3 spans 12 residues. Germline assignment: CDR1 LGHDT and CDR2 YNNKEL (reference sequence). V was clipped by 1 base and J by 2 bases, with 1 base between them. The CDR3 reads CASSQVTDTQYF. CDR3 nucleotides: TGTGCCAGCAGCCAAGTCACAGATACGCAGTATTTT.

This chain joins TRBV20-1 and TRBJ2-1; D is perhaps TRBD1 (5 bases). Germline CDR1 is DFQATT and CDR2 is SNEGSKA (reference sequence). Trimming removed 3 bases from V and 0 bases from J, with 12 bases in between. The length of the CDR3 is 15 residues. The CDR3, as DNA: TGCAGTGCTAGCCCAGACAGACTCTCCTACAATGAGCAGTTCTTC. Translating gives CSASPDRLSYNEQFF.

This clonotype has a handful of counts. This chain uses TRBV12-3 or TRBV12-4 with TRBJ2-1; TRBD2 matches at 10 bases. J was trimmed by 3 bases and V by 5 bases; bases with no gene match: 4. CDR3 length: 15 amino acids. The CDR3 region has the DNA TGTGCCAGCAGTCTAACTAGCGGGGTCTACAATGAGCAGTTCTTC. Translating gives CASSLTSGVYNEQFF.

The J gene is TRBJ2-1, the V gene TRBV29-1, with a weak D call TRBD2 (5 bases). CDR1 and CDR2 from the germline V gene are SQVTM and ANQGSEA. V was clipped by 4 bases and J by 7 bases, with 5 bases between them. CDR3 size: 10 residues. In DNA, the CDR3 is TGCAGCGTTGTAGCGAATGAGCAGTTCTTC. Amino acid sequence: CSVVANEQFF.

The V call is TRBV25-1, the J call TRBJ2-7; 14 bases line up with TRBD2. This CDR3 region has 19 residues. Germline V gene sequence: CDR1 MGHDK, CDR2 SYGVNS. After removal of 3 bases from V and 1 base from J, the junction contained 11 bases not matched to a gene. This CDR3 is CASSDLGTSGSQTSYEQYF. The CDR3, as DNA: TGTGCCAGCAGTGATCTGGGGACTAGCGGGAGTCAGACGTCCTACGAGCAGTACTTC.

The J gene is TRBJ2-3, the V gene TRBV20-1, with 8 bases fitting TRBD2. Germline V CDR1 and CDR2: DFQATT, SNEGSKA (reference sequence). With V trimmed by 6 bases and J by 11 bases, 7 bases remained unmatched. The CDR3 runs 11 residues. This CDR3 is CSARHSGKQYF. The CDR3 DNA reads TGCAGTGCGCGACATAGCGGGAAGCAGTATTTT.

This rearrangement joins TRBV28 to TRBJ2-5; D unclear. The J call may be faulty, since TRBJ2-7 better matches the DNA end. Germline assignment: CDR1 MDHEN and CDR2 SYDVKM. This CDR3 is built from 17 residues. The CDR3 sequence is CASKPLGETFPPGEQYF. CDR3 bases: TGTGCCAGCAAGCCTCTTGGAGAAACTTTCCCCCCGGGCGAGCAGTACTTC.

The chain uses TRBV4-3 and TRBJ2-3, with D unclear. The ends were cut back, 0 bases at V and 1 base at J, with 8 bases in the middle. From germline, CDR1 is LGHNA and CDR2 YSLEER. The CDR3 runs to 15 residues. The CDR3 region has the DNA TGCGCCAGCAGCCAAGATCGCCAGGGCACAGATACGCAGTATTTT. It encodes CASSQDRQGTDTQYF.

The V call is TRBV7-9, the J call TRBJ1-1; 10 bases fit TRBD1. CDR3 size: 11 residues. Germline loops: CDR1 SEHNR, CDR2 FQNEAQ (reference sequence). V gave up 5 bases and J gave up 10 bases; unmatched junction bases: 1. The CDR3 sequence: CASSRDRGAFF. The CDR3 nucleotides are TGTGCCAGCAGCCGGGACAGGGGAGCTTTCTTT.

With respect to this clonotype: Germline and junction disagree at one end, which may indicate a read error. This CDR3 is CASSEHNERFF. Here the CDR3 DNA reads TGCGCCAGCAGCGAACACAATGAGCGGTTCTTC. V usage is TRBV5-1 and J usage is TRBJ2-1; D not certain. CDR1 and CDR2 (germline): SGHRS, YFSETQ. The CDR3 has 11 amino acids.

The chain combines TRBV12-3 or TRBV12-4 with TRBJ2-5, with a weak D call TRBD1 (6 bases). V was trimmed by 4 bases and J by 5 bases, leaving 11 bases between them. CDR3 size: 13 residues. CDR3 amino acids: CASSSGQYETQYF. CDR3 bases: TGTGCCAGCAGTTCCGGACAGTACGAGACCCAGTACTTC.

J is TRBJ1-1 and V is TRBV29-1, with D maybe TRBD1 (5 bases). Germline values: CDR1 SQVTM, CDR2 ANQGSEA. The CDR3 consists of 13 residues. V was cut by 3 bases and J by 3 bases, with 11 bases left in between. The CDR3 DNA is TGCAGCGTTGACGACAGTCTACACACTGAAGCTTTCTTT. This encodes CSVDDSLHTEAFF. The full variable domain, in which reference TRBV29-1 and TRBJ1-1 provide the parts outside the CDR3, is SAVISQKPSRDICQRGTSLTIQCQVDSQVTMMFWYRQQPGQSLTLIATANQGSEATYESGFVIDKFPISRPNLTFSTLTVSNMSPEDSSIYLCSVDDSLHTEAFFGQGTRLTVV.

The sample holds a few counts of this clonotype. The chain uses TRBV12-3 or TRBV12-4 and TRBJ2-1; tentative D call: TRBD1 (6 bases). V lost 5 bases to trimming and J lost 4 bases, with 18 bases between them. The CDR3 runs 16 residues. The CDR3 DNA follows: TGTGCCAGCAGTCCCCCCGGGACACCCTTTTACAATGAGCAGTTCTTC. Translation gives CASSPPGTPFYNEQFF.

The chain joins TRBV29-1 to TRBJ2-3, with D possibly matching TRBD2 (6 bases). V was shortened by 0 bases and J by 5 bases, with 15 bases between the two germline ends. CDR3 length equals 15 residues. CDR1 and CDR2 (germline): SQVTM, ANQGSEA. The CDR3 loop is CSVEDIGGDRDTQYF. CDR3 DNA: TGCAGCGTTGAAGATATCGGGGGAGACCGAGATACGCAGTATTTT.

This clonotype was detected only a few times. The chain combines TRBV20-1 with TRBJ2-5; 8 bases agree with TRBD2. V shed 0 bases and J 6 bases; nucleotides not matched to a gene: 6. This CDR3 is built from 14 residues. Germline CDR1 is DFQATT and CDR2 is SNEGSKA (reference sequence). CDR3 sequence: CSARDGLALKTQYF. For the CDR3, the DNA is TGCAGTGCTAGAGACGGACTAGCTTTGAAGACCCAGTACTTC.

In this sample, this clonotype turned up once. The rearrangement uses TRBV28 and TRBJ2-7; possibly TRBD1 for D (7 bases). TRBJ2-1 matches the DNA end more closely, so the J call is doubtful. The germline V gene has CDR1 MDHEN and CDR2 SYDVKM. The CDR3 covers 16 residues. The CDR3 DNA follows: TGTGCCAGCAGTTTAGGAGGGGGCGCATTATACAATGAGCAGTTCTTC. It is translated as CASSLGGGALYNEQFF.

This clonotype has only a few counts. The chain combines TRBV19 with TRBJ2-5; no clear D. CDR3 size: 13 residues. V shed 3 bases and J shed 11 bases, with 16 bases lying between them. The germline CDR1 and CDR2 sequences are LNHDA and SQIVND (reference sequence). Here the CDR3 DNA reads TGTGCCAGTAGTATTGGAACCTCTGCGGAGCAGTACTTC. Residues: CASSIGTSAEQYF. Variable domain in full (rest from reference TRBV19 and TRBJ2-5): DGGITQSPKYLFRKEGQNVTLSCEQNLNHDAMYWYRQDPGQGLRLIYYSQIVNDFQKGDIAEGYSVSREKKESFPLTVTSAQKNPTAFYLCASSIGTSAEQYFGPGTRLLVL.

This chain connects TRBV20-1 to TRBJ1-1, with unresolved D. CDR1 is DFQATT, CDR2 SNEGSKA, per germline (reference sequence). Trimming pared 3 bases from V and 1 base from J, leaving 9 bases between. The CDR3 has 13 residues. The CDR3 DNA follows: TGCAGTGCTAGCCCCCACCCGAACACTGAAGCTTTCTTT. Protein sequence: CSASPHPNTEAFF.

This clonotype was counted between two and nine times. This chain links TRBV5-1 with TRBJ2-1, with 14 positions matching TRBD2. This CDR3 has 18 residues. Trimming cost V 4 bases and J 0 bases; bases outside gene matches: 6. Per germline, CDR1 SGHRS and CDR2 YFSETQ. CDR3 amino acids: CASSGGTSGGSSYNEQFF. CDR3 coding DNA: TGCGCCAGCAGCGGGGGGACTAGCGGGGGTAGCTCCTACAATGAGCAGTTCTTC.